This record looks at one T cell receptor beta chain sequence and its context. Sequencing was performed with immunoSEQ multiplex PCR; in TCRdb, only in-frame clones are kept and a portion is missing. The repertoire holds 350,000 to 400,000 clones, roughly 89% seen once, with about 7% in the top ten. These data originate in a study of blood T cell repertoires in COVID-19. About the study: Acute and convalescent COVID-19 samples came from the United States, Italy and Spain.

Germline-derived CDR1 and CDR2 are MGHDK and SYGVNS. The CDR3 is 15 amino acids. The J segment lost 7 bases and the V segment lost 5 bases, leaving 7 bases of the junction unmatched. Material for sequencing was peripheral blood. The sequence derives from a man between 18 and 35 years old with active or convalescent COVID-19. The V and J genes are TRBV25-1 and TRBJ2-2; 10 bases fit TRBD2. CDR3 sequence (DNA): TGTGCCAGCAGTTACCTAGCGGGGGTTGGCGGGGAGCTGTTTTTT. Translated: CASSYLAGVGGELFF. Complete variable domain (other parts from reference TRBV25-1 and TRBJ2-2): EADIYQTPRYLVIGTGKKITLECSQTMGHDKMYWYQQDPGMELHLIHYSYGVNSTEKGDLSSESTVSRIRTEHFPLTLESARPSHTSQYLCASSYLAGVGGELFFGEGSRLTVL.